The clone carrying this T cell receptor (beta chain) has a handful of counts. Its specificity is not known. The V gene's germline CDR1 is SGHVS and CDR2 FNYEAQ. V gave up 7 bases and J gave up 3 bases, with 22 bases separating them. This CDR3 region has 16 residues. A universal primer binding site was introduced by template switching. The final cDNA contained unique molecular identifiers. TCRdb reanalysed the 5' RACE reads using MiXCR and keeps one entry per CDR3 protein. The data contain some 790,000 distinct CDR3 sequences, 15% to 20% of them singletons. The source of the sample is a study of identical twins. Overall study results and limits: Insertions were reduced in abundant cord blood beta clonotypes but not in memory repertoires.

Another study also made use of these data, one on T cells expressing NK-cell markers. Turning to that study: The authors derived TCR beta repertoires from sorted CD3+CD56+NKG2C+, CD3+CD56+NKG2C- and CD3+CD56-NKG2C+ T cells.

The V gene is TRBV7-6, the J gene TRBJ2-7; TRBD1 is a possible D gene (5 bases). The sequenced material came from PBMCs. This sequence originates from a woman aged 18-29 years in good health. CDR3 loop: CASNNLLRGLFYEQYF. The CDR3 nucleotides read TGTGCCAGCAACAACCTCCTAAGGGGTCTTTTCTACGAGCAGTACTTC.